The TCR beta chain under discussion was sequenced for a study of blood T cell repertoires in COVID-19. TCRdb's copy holds only in-frame clones and misses some; the assay was immunoSEQ multiplex PCR. The sample records 150,000 or so clones, 60% to 75% being singletons. CDR1 and CDR2 from the germline V gene are MNHEY and SVGAGI. Trimming shortened V by 8 bases and J by 9 bases, and 20 bases separated the two germline ends. The CDR3 spans 14 residues. This clone has a single count. V gene TRBV6-5 combines with J gene TRBJ2-4; a possible D gene is TRBD1 (6 bases). This receptor was obtained from a woman in her 70s with acute or convalescent COVID-19. The sample comprised peripheral blood. The CDR3 DNA reads TGTGCCAGCGGAAGTAGGCAGGGGAGCGGCATTCAGTACTTC. This gives the protein CASGSRQGSGIQYF.